Below, 18 T cell receptor beta chains from the same sample are listed, as sequenced in a study of blood T cell repertoires in COVID-19. Clones were sequenced by immunoSEQ multiplex PCR, and TCRdb holds only the in-frame ones, with some missing. The sample lists approximately 280,000 clones, roughly 89% occurring once. Sequenced sample: peripheral blood. These receptors were taken from a man aged 40-55 years with acute or convalescent COVID-19.

V gene TRBV11-3 combines with J gene TRBJ2-1, with 9 bases lining up with TRBD1. Germline lookup yields CDR1 SGHNT and CDR2 YENEEA. This CDR3 is 15 amino acids long. Trimming at V came to 5 bases and at J to 5 bases, leaving 7 bases not matched to a gene. CDR3 DNA: TGTGCCAGCAGCAAGGGACAGGGTGCCAACAATGAGCAGTTCTTC. Its translation: CASSKGQGANNEQFF. The full variable domain, in which reference TRBV11-3 and TRBJ2-1 provide the parts outside the CDR3, is EAGVVQSPRYKIIEKKQPVAFWCNPISGHNTLYWYLQNLGQGPELLIRYENEEAVDDSQLPKDRFSAERLKGVDSTLKIQPAELGDSAVYLCASSKGQGANNEQFFGPGTRLTVL.

This chain uses TRBV2 with TRBJ1-1; D is perhaps TRBD1 (5 bases). CDR1 and CDR2 from the germline V gene are SNHLY and FYNNEI. CDR3 length: 14 amino acids. V shed 3 bases and J shed 5 bases, with 13 bases lying between them. CDR3 loop: CASSDRAIGTEAFF. The CDR3 DNA follows: TGTGCCAGCAGTGACAGGGCTATCGGGACTGAAGCTTTCTTT.

This chain uses TRBV11-2 with TRBJ2-6; TRBD1 is a possible D gene (6 bases). This CDR3 region has 18 residues. The ends were cut back, 3 bases at V and 0 bases at J, with 15 bases in the middle. The V gene's germline CDR1 is SGHAT and CDR2 FQNNGV. The chain's CDR3 is CASSLRGKGSSGANVLTF. CDR3 nucleotides: TGTGCCAGCAGCTTGAGGGGGAAGGGCAGCTCTGGGGCCAACGTCCTGACTTTC.

The chain employs TRBV5-1 and TRBJ2-3, with 15 bases identical to TRBD2. Germline V gives CDR1 SGHRS, CDR2 YFSETQ. The CDR3 consists of 17 residues. J was trimmed by 6 bases and V by 4 bases; bases with no gene match: 9. CDR3: CASSLRTSGGARDTQYF. CDR3 nucleotides: TGCGCCAGCAGCCTACGGACTAGCGGGGGGGCACGGGATACGCAGTATTTT.

The chain recombines TRBV10-3 with TRBJ2-1; D possibly corresponds to TRBD2 (6 bases). Germline V lookup: CDR1 ENHRY, CDR2 SYGVKD. The V and J ends lost 5 bases and 7 bases respectively, with 15 bases between them. The CDR3 sequence is 14 residues long. The CDR3 sequence: CAISLQAGYNEQFF. As DNA, the CDR3 is TGTGCCATCAGTTTACAGGCGGGGTATAATGAGCAGTTCTTC.

The gene calls are TRBV7-9 and TRBJ1-1; perhaps TRBD1 as D (6 bases). This CDR3 has 14 amino acids. Germline V lookup: CDR1 SEHNR, CDR2 FQNEAQ (reference sequence). The V and J ends lost 5 bases and 1 base respectively, with 11 bases between them. CDR3 sequence (DNA): TGTGCCAGCAGCGATCGGGACACGAACACTGAAGCTTTCTTT. Its translation is CASSDRDTNTEAFF. Supplemented by reference TRBV7-9 and TRBJ1-1, the full variable domain reads DTGVSQNPRHKITKRGQNVTFRCDPISEHNRLYWYRQTLGQGPEFLTYFQNEAQLEKSRLLSDRFSAERPKGSFSTLEIQRTEQGDSAMYLCASSDRDTNTEAFFGQGTRLTVV.

This rearrangement joins TRBV10-3 to TRBJ1-2; D may be TRBD1 (5 bases). The germline gives CDR1 ENHRY, CDR2 SYGVKD. The CDR3 extends over 13 amino acids. V shed 5 bases and J shed 8 bases, with 15 bases lying between them. The CDR3 DNA is TGTGCCATCAGTTCAGGCAGGGAGGGCGGCTACACCTTC. It encodes CAISSGREGGYTF.

The rearrangement joins TRBV2 to TRBJ2-1, with D perhaps TRBD2 (6 bases). Trimming removed 5 bases from V and 1 base from J, with 12 bases in between. The length of the CDR3 is 15 residues. The germline V gene encodes CDR1 SNHLY and CDR2 FYNNEI. The chain's CDR3 is CASSRLRESYNEQFF. CDR3 DNA sequence: TGTGCCAGCAGTCGGTTGCGGGAATCCTACAATGAGCAGTTCTTC. Using reference TRBV2 and TRBJ2-1 for the parts outside the CDR3, the full variable domain is EPEVTQTPSHQVTQMGQEVILRCVPISNHLYFYWYRQILGQKVEFLVSFYNNEISEKSEIFDDQFSVERPDGSNFTLKIRSTKLEDSAMYFCASSRLRESYNEQFFGPGTRLTVL.

The chain carries TRBV7-3 and TRBJ2-1; 8 positions match TRBD2. CDR1 and CDR2 from the germline V gene are SGHTA and FQGTGA. The CDR3 runs 15 residues. With V trimmed by 5 bases and J by 5 bases, 8 bases remained unmatched. The CDR3 is CASSPTGLGDNEQFF. DNA of the CDR3: TGTGCCAGCAGCCCCACGGGACTAGGCGACAATGAGCAGTTCTTC.

V is TRBV6-4 and J is TRBJ1-2; a weak D match, TRBD1 (6 bases). The CDR3 totals 14 residues. The V gene's germline CDR1 is MRHNA and CDR2 SNTAGT. V was clipped by 6 bases and J by 7 bases, with 18 bases between them. Here the CDR3 reads CASSPRLQGSGYTF. As DNA, the CDR3 is TGTGCCAGCAGCCCAAGGTTACAGGGCTCTGGCTACACCTTC.

V gene TRBV6-5 combines with J gene TRBJ1-1, with D tentatively TRBD1 (5 bases). V lost 4 bases, J lost 4 bases, and 10 bases lay in between. Germline CDR1 MNHEY, CDR2 SVGAGI. This CDR3 region has 13 residues. The CDR3 loop is CASSLRGGTEAFF. The CDR3 DNA is TGTGCCAGCAGTTTACGGGGGGGCACTGAAGCTTTCTTT.

The chain recombines TRBV10-3 with TRBJ1-3; D is perhaps TRBD1 (6 bases). Germline values: CDR1 ENHRY, CDR2 SYGVKD. Trimming took 5 bases from V and 0 from J, leaving 11 bases between them. The CDR3 spans 15 residues. The CDR3 coding sequence is TGTGCCATCAGTCGGACAGCGAGCTCTGGAAACACCATATATTTT. This encodes CAISRTASSGNTIYF.

The chain employs TRBV5-1 and TRBJ2-1; the D gene is possibly TRBD1 (5 bases). This CDR3 comprises 15 residues. Germline assignment: CDR1 SGHRS and CDR2 YFSETQ. V dropped 4 bases and J dropped 5 bases, with 16 bases sitting between them. The DNA for the CDR3 is TGCGCCAGCAGCCTCGACCCCACAGGAGACAATGAGCAGTTCTTC. This sequence encodes CASSLDPTGDNEQFF.

This chain links TRBV18 with TRBJ2-7; TRBD1 matches at 9 bases. The CDR3 spans 14 residues. J was trimmed by 2 bases and V by 8 bases; bases with no gene match: 7. The germline V gene encodes CDR1 KGHSH and CDR2 LQKENI. DNA for the CDR3: TGTGCCAGCCAGCCGACAGGGGGAACCTACGAGCAGTACTTC. This sequence encodes CASQPTGGTYEQYF.

V is TRBV6-2 or TRBV6-3 and J is TRBJ1-1, with TRBD1 identical over 12 bases. The V gene's germline CDR1 is MNHEY and CDR2 SVGEGT. The CDR3 totals 17 residues. V lost 2 bases to trimming and J lost 5 bases; unmatched junction nucleotides: 9. CDR3 DNA sequence: TGTGCCAGCAGTTACACGGGACAGGGGGCATCAGGGACTGAAGCTTTCTTT. Its translation: CASSYTGQGASGTEAFF.

The chain joins TRBV2 to TRBJ1-2, with D possibly being TRBD1 (5 bases). The CDR3 totals 13 residues. Trimming pared 3 bases from V and 8 bases from J, leaving 13 bases between. Germline CDR1 is SNHLY and CDR2 is FYNNEI. The CDR3 is CASSERGPFGYTF. CDR3 coding DNA: TGTGCCAGCAGTGAGCGGGGACCATTCGGCTACACCTTC.

The chain has TRBV5-6 and TRBJ2-1; tentative D call: TRBD1 (5 bases). Germline assignment: CDR1 SGHDT and CDR2 YYEEEE. This CDR3 is built from 15 residues. The V end was cut by 0 bases, the J end by 2 bases, with 9 bases between. CDR3 sequence (DNA): TGTGCCAGCAGCTTGGTTATGGGGCCCTACAATGAGCAGTTCTTC. This encodes CASSLVMGPYNEQFF. Variable domain in full (rest from reference TRBV5-6 and TRBJ2-1): DAGVTQSPTHLIKTRGQQVTLRCSPKSGHDTVSWYQQALGQGPQFIFQYYEEEERQRGNFPDRFSGHQFPNYSSELNVNALLLGDSALYLCASSLVMGPYNEQFFGPGTRLTVL.

The chain carries TRBV5-6 and TRBJ2-4; D is possibly TRBD1 (7 bases). The CDR3 spans 14 residues. Looked up from germline, CDR1 is SGHDT and CDR2 is YYEEEE. Between the trimmed V and J ends, which lost 8 bases and 4 bases, there was a span of 16 bases. The CDR3 loop is CASTTAGGKNIQYF. The DNA of the CDR3 is TGTGCCAGTACCACAGCAGGGGGGAAAAACATTCAGTACTTC.